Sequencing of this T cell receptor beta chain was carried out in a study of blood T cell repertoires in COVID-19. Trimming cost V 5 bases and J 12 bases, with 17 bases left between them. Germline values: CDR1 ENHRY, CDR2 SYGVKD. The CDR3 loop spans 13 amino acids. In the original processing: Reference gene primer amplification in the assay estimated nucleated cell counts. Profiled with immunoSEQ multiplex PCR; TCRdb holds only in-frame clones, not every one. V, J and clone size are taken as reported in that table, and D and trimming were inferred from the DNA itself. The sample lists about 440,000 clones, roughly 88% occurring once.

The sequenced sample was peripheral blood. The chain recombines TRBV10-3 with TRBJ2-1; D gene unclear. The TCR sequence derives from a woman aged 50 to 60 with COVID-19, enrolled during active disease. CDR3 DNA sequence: TGTGCCATCAGTATACAACAGCCCGCACTGCAGTTCTTC. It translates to CAISIQQPALQFF.